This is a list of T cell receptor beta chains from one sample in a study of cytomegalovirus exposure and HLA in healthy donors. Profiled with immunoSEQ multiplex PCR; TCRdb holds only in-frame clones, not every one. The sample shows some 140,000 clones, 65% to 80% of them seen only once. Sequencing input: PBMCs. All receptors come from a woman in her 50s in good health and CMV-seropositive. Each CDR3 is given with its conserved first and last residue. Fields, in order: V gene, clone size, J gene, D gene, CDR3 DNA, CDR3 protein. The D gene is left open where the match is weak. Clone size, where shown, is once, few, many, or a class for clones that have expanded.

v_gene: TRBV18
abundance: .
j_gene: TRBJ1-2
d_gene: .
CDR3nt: TGTGCCAGCTCACCCGCCCCCGAGGATGGCTACACCTTC
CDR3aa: CASSPAPEDGYTF

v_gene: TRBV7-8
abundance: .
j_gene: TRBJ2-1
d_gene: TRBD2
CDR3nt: TGTGCCAGCAGCAGACTAGCGGGGGGGCGAGACTCCTACAATGAGCAGTTCTTC
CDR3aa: CASSRLAGGRDSYNEQFF

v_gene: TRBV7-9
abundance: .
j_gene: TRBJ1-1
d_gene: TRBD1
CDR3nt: TGTGCCAGCAGCCTGGGACAGGGGGATTGGAACACTGAAGCTTTCTTT
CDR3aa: CASSLGQGDWNTEAFF

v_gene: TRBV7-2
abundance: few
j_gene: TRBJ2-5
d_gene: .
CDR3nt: TGTGCCAGCAGCTTACAGGTCCGGACTCAAGAGACCCAGTACTTC
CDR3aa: CASSLQVRTQETQYF

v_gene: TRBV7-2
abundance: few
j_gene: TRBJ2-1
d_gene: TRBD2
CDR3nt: TGTGCCAGCAGCTCACTAGCGGGGCCCTACAATGAGCAGTTCTTC
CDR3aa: CASSSLAGPYNEQFF

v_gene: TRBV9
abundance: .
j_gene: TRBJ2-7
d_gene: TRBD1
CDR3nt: TGTGCCAGCAGCGTATCGGACAGGGTCTCCTACGAGCAGTACTTC
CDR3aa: CASSVSDRVSYEQYF

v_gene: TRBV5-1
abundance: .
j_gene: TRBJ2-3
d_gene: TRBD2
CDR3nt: TGCGCCAGCAATGGCGGGGGGGCCGGGATCACGCAGTATTTT
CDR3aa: CASNGGGAGITQYF

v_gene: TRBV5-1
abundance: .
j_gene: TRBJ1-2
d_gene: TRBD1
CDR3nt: TGCGCCAGCAGCTTGCAGGGGGATGTTGGCTACACCTTC
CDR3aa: CASSLQGDVGYTF

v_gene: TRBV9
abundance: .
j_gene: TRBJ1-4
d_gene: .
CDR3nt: TGTGCCAGCAGCGTAGGCGGGTCAACTAATGAAAAACTGTTTTTT
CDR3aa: CASSVGGSTNEKLFF

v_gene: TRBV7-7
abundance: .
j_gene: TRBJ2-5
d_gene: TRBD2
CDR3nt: TGTGCTAGCAGCGCTACTAGCGGGGGGCAGGAGACCCAGTACTTC
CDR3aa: CASSATSGGQETQYF

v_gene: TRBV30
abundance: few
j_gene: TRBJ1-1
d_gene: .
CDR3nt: TGTGCCTGGAAAAGACGGGAGACGATGAACACTGAAGCTTTCTTT
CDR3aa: CAWKRRETMNTEAFF

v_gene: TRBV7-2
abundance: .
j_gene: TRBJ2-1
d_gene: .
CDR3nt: TGTGCCAGCAGCCCTCCCGGGAGCTCCTACAATGAGCAGTTCTTC
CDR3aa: CASSPPGSSYNEQFF

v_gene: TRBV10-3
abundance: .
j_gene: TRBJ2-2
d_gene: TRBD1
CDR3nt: TGTGCCATCAGATCCCGGGACAGGGTCTCCGGGGAGCTGTTTTTT
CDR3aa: CAIRSRDRVSGELFF

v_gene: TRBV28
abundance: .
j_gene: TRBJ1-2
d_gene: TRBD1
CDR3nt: TGTGCCAGCAGGGGACAGGGGGTAGGGGACTATGGCTACACCTTC
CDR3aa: CASRGQGVGDYGYTF

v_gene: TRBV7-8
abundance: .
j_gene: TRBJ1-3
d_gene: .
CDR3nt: TGTGCCAGCAGCTTATCATATAGACAGCACTCTGGAAACACCATATATTTT
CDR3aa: CASSLSYRQHSGNTIYF

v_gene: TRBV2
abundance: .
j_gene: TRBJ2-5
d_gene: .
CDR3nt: TGTGCCAGCGGTTTTACGGAAGAGACCCAGTACTTC
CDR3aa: CASGFTEETQYF

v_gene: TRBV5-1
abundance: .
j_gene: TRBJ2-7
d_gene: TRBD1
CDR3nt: TGCGCCAGCAGCGGAGGGACAGGTTGGGGCGAGCAGTACTTC
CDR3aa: CASSGGTGWGEQYF

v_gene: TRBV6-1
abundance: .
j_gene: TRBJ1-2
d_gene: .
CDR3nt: TGTGCCAGCAGGGGGGGACGGGTTCTCTATGGCTACACCTTC
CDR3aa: CASRGGRVLYGYTF

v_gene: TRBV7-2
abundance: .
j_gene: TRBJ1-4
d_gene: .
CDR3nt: TGTGCCAGCAGCTCCTCGTACAGGTTATCAAAACTGTTTTTT
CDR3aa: CASSSSYRLSKLFF

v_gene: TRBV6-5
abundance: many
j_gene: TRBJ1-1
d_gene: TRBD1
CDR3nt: TGTGCCAGCAGTTACTACAGGGGAGACGGTGAAGCTTTCTTT
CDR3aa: CASSYYRGDGEAFF

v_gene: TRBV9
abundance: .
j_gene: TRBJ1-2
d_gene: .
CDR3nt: TGTGCCAGCAGCGACGCGGGGGCGCCTGGCTACACCTTC
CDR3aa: CASSDAGAPGYTF

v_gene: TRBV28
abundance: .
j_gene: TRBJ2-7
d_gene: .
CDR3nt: TGTGCCAGCGGACTGCCGTCCTACGAGCAGTACTTC
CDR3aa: CASGLPSYEQYF

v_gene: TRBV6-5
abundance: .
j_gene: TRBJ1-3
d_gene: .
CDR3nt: TGTGCCAGCAGTTATCACGGAGACTCTGGAAACACCATATATTTT
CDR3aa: CASSYHGDSGNTIYF

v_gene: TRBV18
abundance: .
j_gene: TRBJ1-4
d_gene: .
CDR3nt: TGTGCCAGCTCTATGGGGACTTCCGAAGCCTATAATGAAAAACTGTTTTTT
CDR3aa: CASSMGTSEAYNEKLFF

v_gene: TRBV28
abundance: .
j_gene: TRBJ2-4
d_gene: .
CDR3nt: TGTGCCAGCAGCCAGTATCGGGGAGGAAACATTCAGTACTTC
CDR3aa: CASSQYRGGNIQYF

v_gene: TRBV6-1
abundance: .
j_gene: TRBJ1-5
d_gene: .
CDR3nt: TGTGCCAGCAGTGAGGCAAAGAGGAATTTGCCCCAGCATTTT
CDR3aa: CASSEAKRNLPQHF

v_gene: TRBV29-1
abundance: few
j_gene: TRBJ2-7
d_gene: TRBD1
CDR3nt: TGCAGCGTTGGTTGGAGGGACAGGGCAGGCGAGCAGTACTTC
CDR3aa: CSVGWRDRAGEQYF

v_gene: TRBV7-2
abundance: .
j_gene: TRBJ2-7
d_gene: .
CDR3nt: TGTGCCAGCAGCCCAGGAAGGGGCTACGAGCAGTACTTC
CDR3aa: CASSPGRGYEQYF

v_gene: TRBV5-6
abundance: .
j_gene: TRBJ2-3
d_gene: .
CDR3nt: TGTGCCAGCAGCTTGCTAGAACCCACAGATACGCAGTATTTT
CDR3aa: CASSLLEPTDTQYF

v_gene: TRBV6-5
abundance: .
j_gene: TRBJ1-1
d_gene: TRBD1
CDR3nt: TGTGCCAGCAGCAGCAGGGACAGGGTGGGCACTGAAGCTTTCTTT
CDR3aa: CASSSRDRVGTEAFF

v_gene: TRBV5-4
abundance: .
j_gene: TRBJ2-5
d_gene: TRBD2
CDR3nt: TGTGCCAGCAGCCCGACTAGCCCGGAGACCCAGTACTTC
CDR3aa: CASSPTSPETQYF

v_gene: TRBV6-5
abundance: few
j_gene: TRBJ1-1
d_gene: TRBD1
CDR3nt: TGTGCCAGCAGCCGGGACAGGGCGAACACTGAAGCTTTCTTT
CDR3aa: CASSRDRANTEAFF

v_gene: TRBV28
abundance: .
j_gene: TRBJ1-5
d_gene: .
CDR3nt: TGTGCCAGCAGTTCCCGAGGGACATTTTTCCAGCCCCAGCATTTT
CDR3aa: CASSSRGTFFQPQHF

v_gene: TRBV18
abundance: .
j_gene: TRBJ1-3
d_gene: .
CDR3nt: TGTGCCAGCTCACCTCGGGAAGGGTTGAGTAGATCTGGAAACACCATATATTTT
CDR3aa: CASSPREGLSRSGNTIYF

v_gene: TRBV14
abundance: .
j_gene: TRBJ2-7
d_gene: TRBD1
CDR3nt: TGTGCCAGCAGCCCTGGATCGCGGGACAGGGCCTCTTATGAGCAGTACTTC
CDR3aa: CASSPGSRDRASYEQYF

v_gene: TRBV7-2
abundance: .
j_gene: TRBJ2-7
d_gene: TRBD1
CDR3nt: TGTGCCAGCAGCTCAAGACAGGGGCTGACCTACGAGCAGTACTTC
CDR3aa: CASSSRQGLTYEQYF

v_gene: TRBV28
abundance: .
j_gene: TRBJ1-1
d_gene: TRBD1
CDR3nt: TGTGCCAGCAGTTTGGGACAGGAAAACACTGAAGCTTTCTTT
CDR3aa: CASSLGQENTEAFF

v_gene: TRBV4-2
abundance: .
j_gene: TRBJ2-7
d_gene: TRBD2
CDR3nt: TGTGCCAGCAGCCAAGGGCAGACTAGCGGGGTAGACGAGCAGTACTTC
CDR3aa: CASSQGQTSGVDEQYF

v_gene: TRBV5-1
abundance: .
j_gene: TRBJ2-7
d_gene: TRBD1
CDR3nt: TGCGCCAGCAGCTTGTTTCCGGGACAGGGTTCCTACGAGCAGTACTTC
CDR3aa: CASSLFPGQGSYEQYF

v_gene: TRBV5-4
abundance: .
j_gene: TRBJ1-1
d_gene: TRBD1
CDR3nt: TGTGCCAGCAGAATGGACAGGGGGTCTGGATACACTGAAGCTTTCTTT
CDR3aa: CASRMDRGSGYTEAFF

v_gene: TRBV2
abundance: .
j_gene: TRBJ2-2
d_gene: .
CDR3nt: TGTGCCAGCAACTACCAAGGTGGAGAGCTGTTTTTT
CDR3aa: CASNYQGGELFF

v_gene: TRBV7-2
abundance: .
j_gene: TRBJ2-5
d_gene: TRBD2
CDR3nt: TGTGCCAGCAGTTTTACTAGCGGGGAGGAAGAGACCCAGTACTTC
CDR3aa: CASSFTSGEEETQYF

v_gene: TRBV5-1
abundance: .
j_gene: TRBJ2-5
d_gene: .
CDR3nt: TGCGCCAGCAGTTACGACAGAACTGGGGAGACCCAGTACTTC
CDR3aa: CASSYDRTGETQYF

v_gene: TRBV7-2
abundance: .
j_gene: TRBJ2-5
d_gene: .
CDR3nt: TGTGCCAGCAGCACCCGGGTTGCAGAGACCCAGTACTTC
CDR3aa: CASSTRVAETQYF

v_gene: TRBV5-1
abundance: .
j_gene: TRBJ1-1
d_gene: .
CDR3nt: TGCGCCAGCAGCGCGGGAGACAGAAACACTGAAGCTTTCTTT
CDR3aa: CASSAGDRNTEAFF

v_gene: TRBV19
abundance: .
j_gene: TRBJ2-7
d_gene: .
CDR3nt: TGTGCCAGTAGTATTGACAGGTCTCCCGCCTACGAGCAGTACTTC
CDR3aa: CASSIDRSPAYEQYF

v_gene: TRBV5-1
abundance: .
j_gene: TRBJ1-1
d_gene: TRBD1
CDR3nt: TGCGCCAGCAGCCCGAGGCGGCAGGGGGTGAACACTGAAGCTTTCTTT
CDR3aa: CASSPRRQGVNTEAFF

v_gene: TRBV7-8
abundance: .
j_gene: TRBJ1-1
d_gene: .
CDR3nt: TGTGCCAGCAGCTTAGTAGTCGGAGACACTGAAGCTTTCTTT
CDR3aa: CASSLVVGDTEAFF

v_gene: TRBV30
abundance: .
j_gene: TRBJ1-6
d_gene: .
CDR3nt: TGTGCCGGGGACATCCGCTATAATTCACCCCTCCACTTT
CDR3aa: CAGDIRYNSPLHF

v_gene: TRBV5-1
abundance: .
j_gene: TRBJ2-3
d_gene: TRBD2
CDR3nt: TGCGCCAGCAGCTTGGCGGCGGGGGGCCCAGATACGCAGTATTTT
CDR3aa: CASSLAAGGPDTQYF

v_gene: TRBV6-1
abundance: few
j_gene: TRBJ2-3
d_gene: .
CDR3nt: TGTGCCAGCAGTGCAACTACGCCCTCAGCGCCTGGTACGCAGTATTTT
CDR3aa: CASSATTPSAPGTQYF

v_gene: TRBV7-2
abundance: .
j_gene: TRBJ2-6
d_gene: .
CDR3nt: TGTGCCAGCAGCTTAGTTGCAGGCTCTGGGGCCAACGTCCTGACTTTC
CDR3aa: CASSLVAGSGANVLTF

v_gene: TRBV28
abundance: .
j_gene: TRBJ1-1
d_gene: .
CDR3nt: TGTGCCAGCAAAGAACTCGGGGAGGGGTTGGGAGCTTTCTTT
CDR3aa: CASKELGEGLGAFF

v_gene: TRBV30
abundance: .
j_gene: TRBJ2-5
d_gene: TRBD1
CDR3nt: TGTGCCTGGAGACCCCGGGACAGGGGGCCTAAGTACTTC
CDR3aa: CAWRPRDRGPKYF

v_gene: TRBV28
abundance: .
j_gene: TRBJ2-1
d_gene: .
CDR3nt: TGTGCCAGCCAAACTAGACTAACATACAATGAGCAGTTCTTC
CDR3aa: CASQTRLTYNEQFF

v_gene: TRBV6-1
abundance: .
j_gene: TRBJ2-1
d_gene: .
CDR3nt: TGTGCCAGCAGTGCCTCCGAAGAGCAGGGCTACAATGAGCAGTTCTTC
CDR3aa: CASSASEEQGYNEQFF

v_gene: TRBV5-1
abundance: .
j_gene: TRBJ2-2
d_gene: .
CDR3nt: TGCGCCAGCAGCTTGGGGGACTGGGGATCCGGGGAGCTGTTTTTT
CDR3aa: CASSLGDWGSGELFF

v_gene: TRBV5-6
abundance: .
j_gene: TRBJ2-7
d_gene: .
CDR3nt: TGTGCCAGCAGCTTGACGAACAGGGACTACGAGCAGTACTTC
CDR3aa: CASSLTNRDYEQYF

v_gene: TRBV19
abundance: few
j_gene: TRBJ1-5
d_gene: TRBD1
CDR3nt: TGTGCCAGTAGTATAGGACAGGGAGCTTCCCTTTTGCATTTT
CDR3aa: CASSIGQGASLLHF